The T cell receptor beta chain under discussion was sequenced for a study of T cell responses to AZD1222 COVID-19 vaccine. Sequencing used immunoSEQ multiplex PCR; TCRdb keeps in-frame clones, though not all of them. In the table there are approximately 120,000 clones, just under 90% of which are singletons. The CDR3 loop spans 12 amino acids. Germline CDR1 and CDR2: SNHLY and FYNNEI. After removal of 11 bases from V and 4 bases from J, the junction contained 6 bases not matched to a gene. This material consisted of peripheral blood, taken on day 0 of AZD1222 vaccination. This receptor was obtained from an adult in good health. The genes are TRBV2 and TRBJ2-3; 7 bases match TRBD1. The CDR3 DNA reads TGTGCCGACAGGGTGGTGGCAGATACGCAGTATTTT. Residues: CADRVVADTQYF.